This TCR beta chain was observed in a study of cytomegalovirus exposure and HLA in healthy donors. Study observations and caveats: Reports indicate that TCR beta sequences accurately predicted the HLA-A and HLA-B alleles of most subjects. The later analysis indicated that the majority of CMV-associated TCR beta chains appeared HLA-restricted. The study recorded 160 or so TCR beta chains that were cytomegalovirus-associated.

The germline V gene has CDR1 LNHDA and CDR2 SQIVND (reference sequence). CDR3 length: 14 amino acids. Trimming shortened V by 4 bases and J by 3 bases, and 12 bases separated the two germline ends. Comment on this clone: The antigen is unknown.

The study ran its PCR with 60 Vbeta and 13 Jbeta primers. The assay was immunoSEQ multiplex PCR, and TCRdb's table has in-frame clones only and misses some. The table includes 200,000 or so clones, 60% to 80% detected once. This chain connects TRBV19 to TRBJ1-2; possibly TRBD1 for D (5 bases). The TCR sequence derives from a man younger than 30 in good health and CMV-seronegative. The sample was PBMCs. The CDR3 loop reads CASSTTGLYYGYTF. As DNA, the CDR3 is TGTGCCAGTAGTACAACGGGACTATACTATGGCTACACCTTC.